This is a list of T cell receptor beta chains from one sample in a study of CXCR3-negative and CXCR3-positive naive CD8 T cells. TCRdb reprocessed the 5' RACE reads and stores each CDR3 protein as one record, lacking DNA. This sample's clone table lists around 84,000 distinct CDR3 sequences. The sample comprised naive CXCR3+ CD8+ T cells from blood. Receptor source: a human donor in good health. Some clones in this sample may be carry-over from other donors' samples. Both conserved end residues are part of each CDR3.

TRBJ1-1 TRBV29-1 CSAGQTMNTEAFF
TRBJ2-3 TRBV12-3/TRBV12-4 CASSPDPSGGTDTQYF
TRBJ2-1 TRBV28 CASSLGGLAGGSSYNEQFF
TRBJ1-1 TRBV7-6 CASSQTGETEAFF
TRBJ1-1 TRBV29-1 CSVDPGGAGPMGEAFF
TRBJ1-1 TRBV6-6 CASSLQPEAFF
TRBJ1-2 TRBV27 CASSSGLASSGYTF
TRBJ1-5 TRBV6-4 CASSEDGGRNQPQHF
TRBJ1-6 TRBV12-3/TRBV12-4 CASSRTGRVNSPLHF
TRBJ2-7 TRBV2 CASSEVGTGEQYF
TRBJ2-2 TRBV4-3 CASSQDEGTGELFF
TRBJ2-7 TRBV3-1 CASSTTSGSYEQYF
TRBJ1-2 TRBV10-3 CAISEEGQGGHYGYTF
TRBJ1-5 TRBV28 CASSFAGMNQPQHF
TRBJ2-2 TRBV7-7 CASSLEAGGTGELFF
TRBJ2-1 TRBV7-3 CASSPYRDSPYNEQFF
TRBJ1-5 TRBV28 CASSSAYRGLSNQPQHF
TRBJ2-7 TRBV28 CASSFAGGEQYF
TRBJ2-7 TRBV5-6 CASSSGTSGSYEQYF
TRBJ2-6 TRBV3-1 CASSQGGDRANVLTF
TRBJ2-7 TRBV29-1 CSVEVVSGSYEQYF
TRBJ2-3 TRBV28 CASSRDDSEITDTQYF
TRBJ2-1 TRBV5-1 CASSLGGLAGFVEQFF